The 31 T cell receptor beta chains presented below share a single source sample, sequenced in a study of T-cell reconstitution after alpha-beta-depleted transplantation in children. Unique molecular identifiers featured in how the TCRbeta library was prepared. TCRdb reprocessed the PCR reads via MiXCR and lists one record per CDR3 protein. The table has fewer than 400,000 distinct CDR3 sequences, about 20% seen once. The sample consisted of PBMCs from the stem cell graft donor, taken from the stem cell graft. Receptors originate from a human donor who donated a stem cell graft to a child with acute myeloid leukemia.

This sequence joins TRBV28 and TRBJ1-1; maybe TRBD1 (5 bases). From germline, CDR1 is MDHEN and CDR2 SYDVKM. The CDR3 runs 11 residues. V was clipped by 11 bases and J by 2 bases, with 9 bases between them. The CDR3 nucleotides read TGTGCCGGAACAGGAAACACTGAAGCTTTCTTT. It is translated as CAGTGNTEAFF.

The gene calls are TRBV20-1 and TRBJ2-1; tentative D call: TRBD2 (6 bases). Trimming left V 2 bases short and J 10 bases short, with 15 bases between. The CDR3 runs 13 residues. Germline CDR1 reads DFQATT; CDR2 reads SNEGSKA (reference sequence). The DNA of the CDR3 is TGCAGTGCTAGAAAGGGAGGTAGAGGAGAGCAGTTCTTC. Encoded protein: CSARKGGRGEQFF.

This clonotype was counted many times. The chain combines TRBV20-1 with TRBJ2-1; no firm D call. Trimming took 5 bases from V and 4 from J, leaving 9 bases between them. This CDR3 region has 12 residues. Per the germline V gene, CDR1 is DFQATT and CDR2 is SNEGSKA (reference sequence). In DNA, the CDR3 is TGCAGTGCTCCCCTGGGTTACAATGAGCAGTTCTTC. Residues: CSAPLGYNEQFF.

The chain is built from TRBV20-1 and TRBJ2-3; 12 nucleotides align to TRBD2. The CDR3 is 17 amino acids. The germline V gene has CDR1 DFQATT and CDR2 SNEGSKA (reference sequence). The CDR3 loop is CSAPSSGRALSTDTQYF. The CDR3 DNA reads as TGCAGCGCACCTTCTAGCGGGAGGGCACTAAGCACAGATACGCAGTATTTT.

This rearrangement joins TRBV14 to TRBJ2-1, with 14 bases that match TRBD2. From germline, CDR1 is SGHDN and CDR2 FVKESK. Trimming took 2 bases from V and 2 from J; bases not matched to a gene: 8. The CDR3 consists of 19 residues. The CDR3 DNA reads TGTGCCAGCAGCCAACCCGGGACTAGCGGGAGAGGGCCCTACAATGAGCAGTTCTTC. Its translation is CASSQPGTSGRGPYNEQFF.

This clonotype has more than one count but fewer than ten. The V and J genes are TRBV7-9 and TRBJ2-7; D is undetermined. This CDR3 is 14 amino acids long. CDR1 is SEHNR and CDR2 is FQNEAQ in the germline V gene (reference sequence). V was trimmed by 5 bases and J by 5 bases, leaving 16 bases between them. CDR3 sequence: CASSPPGPANEQYF. CDR3 in DNA: TGTGCCAGCAGCCCCCCTGGCCCTGCCAACGAGCAGTACTTC.

The J gene is TRBJ2-1, the V gene TRBV10-3; 7 nucleotides agree with TRBD2. With V trimmed by 7 bases and J by 4 bases, 7 bases remained unmatched. The CDR3 loop spans 14 amino acids. Looked up from germline, CDR1 is ENHRY and CDR2 is SYGVKD. CDR3 nucleotides: TGTGCCATCAAGGGGCTAGCGGCGTACAATGAGCAGTTCTTC. Protein: CAIKGLAAYNEQFF.

There are a few counts of this clonotype. The chain joins TRBV20-1 to TRBJ2-7, with TRBD2 identical over 10 bases. Germline values: CDR1 DFQATT, CDR2 SNEGSKA (reference sequence). CDR3 length: 14 amino acids. Germline trimming cut 6 bases from V and 3 bases from J; bases unmatched to any gene: 8. CDR3 in amino acids: CSASTGLAIYEQYF. As DNA, the CDR3 is TGCAGTGCCAGTACGGGACTAGCGATCTACGAGCAGTACTTC.

The chain carries TRBV12-5 and TRBJ1-1, with D maybe TRBD1 (5 bases). The germline V gene encodes CDR1 LGHNT and CDR2 FRNRAP. Between the trimmed V and J ends, which lost 8 bases and 0 bases, there was a span of 13 bases. This CDR3 contains 14 residues. The CDR3 protein is CASSLRVMNTEAFF. The CDR3 DNA is TGTGCTAGTAGTCTCAGGGTAATGAACACTGAAGCTTTCTTT.

This clonotype has at least ten counts. The chain combines TRBV20-1 with TRBJ2-1; TRBD2 agrees at 12 bases. Germline V gene sequence: CDR1 DFQATT, CDR2 SNEGSKA (reference sequence). Trimming removed 3 bases from V and 4 bases from J; junction bases left unmatched: 4. The CDR3 totals 15 residues. CDR3 bases: TGCAGTGCTAGGGCTAGCGGGAGGGGTTACAATGAGCAGTTCTTC. This codes for CSARASGRGYNEQFF.

This clonotype was recorded many times. CDR3 in amino acids: CASSKENYGYTF. The CDR3 DNA is TGTGCCAGCAGCAAAGAGAACTATGGCTACACCTTC. This sequence joins TRBV12-3 or TRBV12-4 and TRBJ1-2, with D unresolved. V was pared by 6 bases and J by 2 bases, with 7 bases between. The CDR3 is made up of 12 amino acids.

V is TRBV12-3 or TRBV12-4 and J is TRBJ2-2; possibly TRBD1 for D (5 bases). The CDR3 is made up of 15 amino acids. Trimming left V 6 bases short and J 7 bases short, with 18 bases between. The CDR3 DNA follows: TGTGCCAGCAGCCCCGCCCCAGGGTTCAACGGGGAGCTGTTTTTT. Translating gives CASSPAPGFNGELFF.

The V and J genes are TRBV20-1 and TRBJ1-1; tentatively, D is TRBD1 (6 bases). The germline V gene has CDR1 DFQATT and CDR2 SNEGSKA (reference sequence). Trimming cost V 1 base and J 4 bases, with 13 bases left between them. The CDR3 covers 14 residues. CDR3 residues: CSARVGGGGTEAFF. In DNA form, the CDR3 reads TGCAGTGCTAGAGTAGGTGGGGGCGGCACTGAAGCTTTCTTT.

V usage is TRBV11-1 and J usage is TRBJ2-7; either TRBD1 or TRBD2 may supply D (5 bases each). Germline CDR1 SGHAT, CDR2 FQDESV (reference sequence). V lost 5 bases and J 3 bases, leaving 29 bases between the germline ends. The CDR3 sequence is 19 residues long. The CDR3 loop reads CASSRWDGAWTLFDYEQYF. The CDR3, as DNA: TGTGCCAGCAGCCGGTGGGACGGGGCGTGGACCCTTTTCGACTACGAGCAGTACTTC.

V usage is TRBV20-1 and J usage is TRBJ2-3; 8 bases are shared with TRBD2. This CDR3 is 14 amino acids long. J gave up 0 bases and V 3 bases, and 2 bases lay outside the gene matches. The V gene's germline CDR1 is DFQATT and CDR2 SNEGSKA (reference sequence). The CDR3 here is CSASGGVSTDTQYF. The CDR3 nucleotides are TGCAGTGCTAGCGGGGGGGTTAGCACAGATACGCAGTATTTT.

Concerning this clonotype: This may come from a read error, since a much larger clone is one base off. The J gene is TRBJ2-3, the V gene TRBV20-1, with D possibly TRBD2 on 6 matching bases. The CDR3 runs to 17 residues. From germline, CDR1 is DFQATT and CDR2 SNEGSKA (reference sequence). In DNA, the CDR3 is TGCTGTGCTAGAGATATTAGCGGTCGTATTAGCACAGATACGCAGTATTTT. It is translated as CCARDISGRISTDTQYF.

At least ten counts were recorded for this clonotype. This sequence joins TRBV28 and TRBJ2-3; 12 nucleotides agree with TRBD2. CDR3 length equals 16 residues. Germline CDR1 MDHEN, CDR2 SYDVKM. V lost 4 bases and J lost 5; bases outside the gene matches: 7. As DNA, the CDR3 is TGTGCCAGCAGTTCGCCTAGCGGGAGGGCCGGAGATACGCAGTATTTT. It translates to CASSSPSGRAGDTQYF.

This clonotype was observed a handful of times. The chain joins TRBV2 to TRBJ1-1, with a possible D match to TRBD1 (6 bases). Germline CDR1 is SNHLY and CDR2 is FYNNEI. The CDR3 has 15 residues. V shed 5 bases and J shed 0 bases, with 13 bases lying between them. CDR3 nucleotide sequence: TGTGCCAGCAGTCCTGAGGACAGCATGAACACTGAAGCTTTCTTT. Translated: CASSPEDSMNTEAFF.

This clonotype appeared many times. The chain combines TRBV29-1 with TRBJ2-3, with D possibly being TRBD1 (5 bases). Germline V CDR1 and CDR2: SQVTM, ANQGSEA. The CDR3 loop spans 13 amino acids. The V and J ends lost 4 bases and 2 bases respectively, with 10 bases between them. The CDR3 DNA follows: TGCAGCGTTGGGGGCCGGACCACAGATACGCAGTATTTT. It is translated as CSVGGRTTDTQYF.

The table lists this clonotype with many counts. This chain links TRBV5-1 with TRBJ2-3; 10 bases align to TRBD2. The V gene end was trimmed by 5 bases and the J gene end by 1 base; junction bases not matched to a gene: 4. This CDR3 has 15 amino acids. The germline V gene has CDR1 SGHRS and CDR2 YFSETQ. CDR3 sequence (DNA): TGCGCCAGCAGTCGGACTAGCGGACGCACAGATACGCAGTATTTT. As protein: CASSRTSGRTDTQYF.

This clonotype came up a few times. CDR3 residues: CASSVAGGAEKLFF. CDR3 sequence (DNA): TGTGCCAGCAGCGTAGCGGGTGGTGCTGAAAAACTGTTTTTT. The V gene is TRBV9, the J gene TRBJ1-4; no firm D call. The CDR3 extends over 14 amino acids. With 0 bases removed from V and 7 bases from J, the gap between germline ends came to 10 bases. CDR1 and CDR2 from the germline V gene are SGDLS and YYNGEE.

V gene TRBV29-1 combines with J gene TRBJ2-1, with D uncertain. CDR3 length equals 13 residues. V shed 4 bases and J shed 1 base, with 8 bases lying between them. Germline CDR1 reads SQVTM; CDR2 reads ANQGSEA. The CDR3 region is CSVGAWSYNEQFF. The CDR3 DNA reads TGCAGCGTTGGGGCCTGGTCCTACAATGAGCAGTTCTTC.

J is TRBJ2-3 and V is TRBV12-3 or TRBV12-4; D is tentatively TRBD1 or TRBD2 (6 bases each). The CDR3 loop spans 17 amino acids. V was shortened by 3 bases and J by 0 bases, with 16 bases between the two germline ends. The CDR3 loop is CASSFGGREFSTDTQYF. For the CDR3, the DNA is TGTGCCAGCAGTTTCGGGGGCAGGGAGTTTAGCACAGATACGCAGTATTTT.

V and J are TRBV10-3 and TRBJ2-1; perhaps TRBD1 as D (6 bases). This CDR3 region has 15 residues. Looked up from germline, CDR1 is ENHRY and CDR2 is SYGVKD. V was shortened by 0 bases and J by 3 bases, with 9 bases between the two germline ends. The CDR3, as DNA: TGTGCCATCAGTGAGTCCCCCAGGGGCTACAATGAGCAGTTCTTC. It translates to CAISESPRGYNEQFF.

This chain's CDR3 is CSVDRGQGTQYF. The CDR3 nucleotides read TGCAGCGTGGACAGGGGGCAGGGTACGCAGTATTTT. The chain combines TRBV29-1 with TRBJ2-3, with TRBD1 matching over 11 bases. Germline V gene sequence: CDR1 SQVTM, CDR2 ANQGSEA. The CDR3 length is 12 residues. After removal of 6 bases from V and 8 bases from J, the junction contained 4 bases not matched to a gene.

This clonotype was recorded many times. The chain is built from TRBV20-1 and TRBJ1-2; D is unresolved. The CDR3 is 12 amino acids. The germline V gene encodes CDR1 DFQATT and CDR2 SNEGSKA (reference sequence). V lost 6 bases and J lost 2, with 10 bases in between. The CDR3 region has the DNA TGCAGTGCATTTATGGGAAACTATGGCTACACCTTC. The encoded protein is CSAFMGNYGYTF.

The V gene is TRBV11-2, the J gene TRBJ2-7; no definite D call. From germline, CDR1 is SGHAT and CDR2 FQNNGV. This CDR3 has 15 residues. The V gene lost 1 base and the J gene lost 0 bases, with 10 bases spanning the gap. CDR3 sequence reads: CASSLVGGLSYEQYF. The CDR3 DNA sequence: TGTGCCAGCAGCTTAGTTGGTGGGCTCTCCTACGAGCAGTACTTC.

V and J are TRBV28 and TRBJ2-6; D gene ambiguous. Trimming took off 3 bases at V and 2 bases at J, with 14 bases between the two ends. Germline V gene sequence: CDR1 MDHEN, CDR2 SYDVKM. This CDR3 is 17 amino acids long. The DNA of the CDR3 is TGTGCCAGCAGTTTGGGTCAGGCACTTACTGGGGCCAACGTCCTGACTTTC. Its translation: CASSLGQALTGANVLTF.

This clonotype has a count of ten or more. The chain uses TRBV20-1 and TRBJ2-3, with a possible D match to TRBD2 (6 bases). CDR1 DFQATT and CDR2 SNEGSKA come from the germline V gene (reference sequence). The CDR3 has 14 residues. V lost 3 bases and J 3 bases, leaving 13 bases between the germline ends. The CDR3, as DNA: TGCAGTGCTAGGCGGGACGACTGGACAGATACGCAGTATTTT. Protein sequence: CSARRDDWTDTQYF.

This clonotype was counted only a few times. This rearrangement joins TRBV28 to TRBJ1-5, with 11 positions matching TRBD1. Germline assignment: CDR1 MDHEN and CDR2 SYDVKM. The V and J ends lost 1 base and 6 bases, in that order; junction bases with no gene match: 5. The CDR3 spans 16 residues. In DNA, the CDR3 is TGTGCCAGCAGTTTATATGGACAGGGGGCCGCTCAGCCCCAGCATTTT. The encoded protein is CASSLYGQGAAQPQHF.

V and J are TRBV28 and TRBJ2-7, with TRBD1 matching 7 bases. Germline values: CDR1 MDHEN, CDR2 SYDVKM. CDR3 length equals 14 residues. V gave up 8 bases and J gave up 3 bases; unmatched junction bases: 10. The DNA for the CDR3 is TGTGCCAGCCGAACAGGGGCCGGACTCTACGAGCAGTACTTC. Translation gives CASRTGAGLYEQYF.